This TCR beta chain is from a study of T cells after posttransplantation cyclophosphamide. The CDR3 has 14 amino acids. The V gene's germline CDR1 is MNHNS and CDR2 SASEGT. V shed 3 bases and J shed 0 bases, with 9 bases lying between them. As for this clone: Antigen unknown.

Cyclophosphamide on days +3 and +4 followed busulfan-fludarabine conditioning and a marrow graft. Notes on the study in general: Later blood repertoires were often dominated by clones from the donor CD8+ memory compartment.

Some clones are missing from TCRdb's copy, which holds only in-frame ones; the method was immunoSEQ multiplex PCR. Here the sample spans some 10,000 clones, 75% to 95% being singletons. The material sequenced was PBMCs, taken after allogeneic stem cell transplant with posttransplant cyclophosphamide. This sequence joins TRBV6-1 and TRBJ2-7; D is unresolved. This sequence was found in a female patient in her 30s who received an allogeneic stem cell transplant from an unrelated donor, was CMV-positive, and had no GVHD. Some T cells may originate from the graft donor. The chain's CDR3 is CASSDAGHSYEQYF. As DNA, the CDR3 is TGTGCCAGCAGTGATGCAGGCCACTCCTACGAGCAGTACTTC.